This TCR beta chain came from a study of cytomegalovirus exposure and HLA in healthy donors. Background on the study: The 120 or so validation repertoires, a later analysis reported, used the same platform as the approximately 670 first-cohort repertoires. Overall study results and limits: Investigators reported fewer than 200 TCR beta chains as tied to cytomegalovirus. Some public TCRs appeared in many individuals, while most sequences were rare.

V was clipped by 0 bases and J by 15 bases, with 21 bases between them. Per germline, CDR1 LGHNA and CDR2 YSLEER. This CDR3 comprises 15 residues. About this clone: What it binds is unknown.

Data came from immunoSEQ multiplex PCR; TCRdb stores just in-frame clones and leaves some out. The data show about 72,000 clones, approximately 94% seen once. Sequenced sample: PBMCs. This clonotype was obtained from a woman aged 18-35 years in good health and CMV-seropositive. This chain links TRBV4-3 with TRBJ2-1; weak D call: TRBD2 (6 bases). The CDR3 loop is CASSQESGRGARRFF. The CDR3 DNA follows: TGCGCCAGCAGCCAAGAAAGCGGGCGAGGGGCACGACGGTTCTTC.